Following are 5 T cell receptor beta chains from one sample sequenced in a study of blood T cell repertoires in COVID-19. Clones were sequenced by immunoSEQ multiplex PCR, and TCRdb holds only the in-frame ones, with some missing. Of 100,000 to 150,000 clones listed, about 80% are singletons. Sequencing was done on a sample of peripheral blood. These receptors all stem from an older woman with acute or convalescent COVID-19.

The V call is TRBV11-2, the J call TRBJ2-1; D is unclear. Trimming shortened V by 0 bases and J by 3 bases, and 9 bases separated the two germline ends. This CDR3 spans 15 amino acids. The germline V gene has CDR1 SGHAT and CDR2 FQNNGV. CDR3: CASSLDRGYYNEQFF. CDR3 sequence (DNA): TGTGCCAGCAGCTTAGACCGCGGCTACTACAATGAGCAGTTCTTC.

This rearrangement joins TRBV5-1 to TRBJ1-1; D is ambiguous. The CDR3 sequence is 15 residues long. The V end was cut by 6 bases, the J end by 0 bases, with 15 bases between. CDR1 and CDR2 (germline): SGHRS, YFSETQ. The CDR3 sequence: CASNIIAGMNTEAFF. The DNA of the CDR3 is TGCGCCAGCAACATCATTGCCGGGATGAACACTGAAGCTTTCTTT.

The CDR3, as DNA: TGTGCCAGCAGCCCTCGAACAGGGTCGAACACCGGGGAGCTGTTTTTT. Translation: CASSPRTGSNTGELFF. This chain links TRBV4-2 with TRBJ2-2; D might be TRBD1 (6 bases). V was cut by 4 bases and J by 0 bases, with 12 bases left in between. This CDR3 is 16 amino acids long. Per germline, CDR1 LGHNA and CDR2 YNFKEQ.

The J gene is TRBJ1-3, the V gene TRBV5-1; possible D gene TRBD1, 5 bases. V was pared by 5 bases and J by 0 bases, with 18 bases between. Germline V gene lookup returns CDR1 SGHRS and CDR2 YFSETQ. The CDR3 sequence is 17 residues long. The CDR3 reads CASSSTGTSSSGNTIYF. CDR3 nucleotides: TGCGCCAGCAGTAGCACGGGGACTTCGAGCTCTGGAAACACCATATATTTT.

The chain recombines TRBV9 with TRBJ2-1, with 7 positions matching TRBD2. The J segment lost 7 bases and the V segment lost 4 bases, leaving 11 bases of the junction unmatched. The CDR3 contains 15 residues. Per germline, CDR1 SGDLS and CDR2 YYNGEE. CDR3 residues: CASSSPSGVSNEQFF. The CDR3 bases are TGTGCCAGCAGCTCCCCCAGCGGGGTGTCGAATGAGCAGTTCTTC. Using reference TRBV9 and TRBJ2-1 for the parts outside the CDR3, the full variable domain is DSGVTQTPKHLITATGQRVTLRCSPRSGDLSVYWYQQSLDQGLQFLIQYYNGEERAKGNILERFSAQQFPDLHSELNLSSLELGDSALYFCASSSPSGVSNEQFFGPGTRLTVL.